These T cell receptor beta chains were read from a single sample in a study of human T cells and chemical hapten exposure. TCRdb used MiXCR to reprocess the 5' RACE reads, holding one entry per CDR3 protein. The data show more than 60,000 distinct CDR3 sequences, approximately 15% seen once. All receptors come from a female donor in good health. Both conserved end residues are part of each CDR3. A D gene is named only where the DNA matches it firmly. The size of a clone is reported for some rows only, either as once, few or many, or as a class for expanded clones.

D,size,V,J,DNA,CDR3
TRBD1,.,TRBV4-2,TRBJ1-2,TGTGCCAGCACCTCCTCCGGGACAGCTTATGGCTACACCTTC,CASTSSGTAYGYTF
TRBD2,.,TRBV29-1,TRBJ2-7,TGCAGCGTTGAAGGGATGGCGGGGGAAAACTCCTACGAGCAGTACTTC,CSVEGMAGENSYEQYF
.,.,TRBV28,TRBJ2-2,TGTGCCCCGGGTCCTACCGGGGAGCTGTTTTTT,CAPGPTGELFF
.,many,TRBV25-1,TRBJ1-5,TGTGCCAGCAGTGCGGGGGGAGAGCCCCAGCATTTT,CASSAGGEPQHF
TRBD1,few,TRBV5-1,TRBJ1-5,TGCGCCAGCAGCAGAGGGACAGGGGGGCGTCAGCCCCAGCATTTT,CASSRGTGGRQPQHF
.,.,TRBV6-5,TRBJ2-5,TGTGCCAGCAGACGAGCAGGGGCGGGGGAAGAGACCCAGTACTTC,CASRRAGAGEETQYF
.,few,TRBV6-2/TRBV6-3,TRBJ2-3,TGTGCCAGCAGTTACCCGGTCCGGGGCACAGATACGCAGTATTTT,CASSYPVRGTDTQYF
.,few,TRBV6-1,TRBJ2-1,TGTGCCAGCAGTGAAGCTCGTTGGAATGAGCAGTTCTTC,CASSEARWNEQFF
.,few,TRBV7-2,TRBJ2-3,TGTGCCAGCAGCTTAGTTAGAAGCACTGCAGATACGCAGTATTTT,CASSLVRSTADTQYF
.,.,TRBV11-2,TRBJ2-3,TGTGCCAGCAGCTCCTACGGGGTCACAGATACGCAGTATTTT,CASSSYGVTDTQYF
.,.,TRBV24-1,TRBJ2-1,TGTGCCACCAGTGGGAATAACAATGAGCAGTTCTTC,CATSGNNNEQFF
TRBD1,.,TRBV12-3/TRBV12-4,TRBJ1-2,TGTGCCAGCCAGACAGGGGGCACTGGCTACACCTTC,CASQTGGTGYTF
.,many,TRBV15,TRBJ1-1,TGTGCCACCAGTGACGGCATAATGAACACTGAAGCTTTCTTT,CATSDGIMNTEAFF
TRBD1,few,TRBV5-1,TRBJ2-1,TGCGCCAGCAGCTTGGTGCAGGGGGCATTTTTGGGTGAGCAGTTCTTC,CASSLVQGAFLGEQFF
.,few,TRBV29-1,TRBJ1-1,TGCAGCGTTAGGCCAGGCGGGGACACTGAAGCTTTCTTT,CSVRPGGDTEAFF
TRBD1,many,TRBV4-3,TRBJ2-2,TGCGCCAGCAGCCAAGAAAGGACCAGGGGGCGTGTCACCGGGGAGCTGTTTTTT,CASSQERTRGRVTGELFF
TRBD1,.,TRBV5-4,TRBJ1-1,TGTGCCAGCAGCTTGGGCGACAGGGTAAATGAAGCTTTCTTT,CASSLGDRVNEAFF
TRBD2,medium-sized,TRBV6-1,TRBJ2-3,TGTGCCAGCAGTGAAGTCCCCGGGACTAGCGGCTACACAGATACGCAGTATTTT,CASSEVPGTSGYTDTQYF
.,.,TRBV7-2,TRBJ1-2,TGTGCCAGCAGCTCATTCAGAGTACCTAACTATAGCTACACCTTC,CASSSFRVPNYSYTF
.,few,TRBV20-1,TRBJ1-1,TGCAGTGCTAGCGTTACATCGAACACTGAAGCTTTCTTT,CSASVTSNTEAFF
.,.,TRBV20-1,TRBJ2-3,TGCAGTGGGGTCGCTTGGGGAGATACGCAGTATTTT,CSGVAWGDTQYF
TRBD2,few,TRBV7-9,TRBJ2-7,TGTGCCAGCAGCCTCAGGAGAAGGGCTAGCGGGGGCTACGAGCAGTACTTC,CASSLRRRASGGYEQYF
.,few,TRBV2,TRBJ1-2,TGTGCCAGCAGTGAAGAGGCGGGGGGCTATGGCTACACCTTC,CASSEEAGGYGYTF
.,.,TRBV28,TRBJ1-2,TGTGCCAGCAGTTCGGGGGAAGACTATGGCTACACCTTC,CASSSGEDYGYTF
.,many,TRBV20-1,TRBJ2-7,TGCAGTGCTCGAAAGGGCTACGAGCAGTACTTC,CSARKGYEQYF
.,few,TRBV6-1,TRBJ1-3,TGTGCCAGCAGTGAGGGGGGCAGAGGAAACACCATATATTTT,CASSEGGRGNTIYF
.,.,TRBV20-1,TRBJ1-5,TGCAGTGCCGCGACAGGCCATACCCTCAATCAGCCCCAGCATTTT,CSAATGHTLNQPQHF
.,many,TRBV12-3/TRBV12-4,TRBJ1-4,TGTGCCAGCAGTCCAGGTTTACCGACTAATGAAAAACTGTTTTTT,CASSPGLPTNEKLFF
.,.,TRBV7-2,TRBJ1-1,TGTGCCAGCAGCCAAAGGAGGAGGGACACTGAAGCTTTCTTT,CASSQRRRDTEAFF
.,many,TRBV20-1,TRBJ2-3,TGCAGTGTTAAATATTTTGGGGGAAGTGGCACAGATACGCAGTATTTT,CSVKYFGGSGTDTQYF
.,.,TRBV28,TRBJ2-7,TGTGCCAGCAGTTTAGGGGGGAGCGAGCAGTACTTC,CASSLGGSEQYF
.,.,TRBV5-4,TRBJ2-3,TGTGCCAGCAGCTTGTATGGGTCCACAGATACGCAGTATTTT,CASSLYGSTDTQYF
TRBD1,.,TRBV2,TRBJ1-1,TGTGCCACGGGGACAGGGGGGACTGAAGCTTTCTTT,CATGTGGTEAFF
.,.,TRBV28,TRBJ2-5,TGTGCCAGCAGTTCAGAGGAGACCCAGTACTTC,CASSSEETQYF
TRBD2,.,TRBV2,TRBJ2-1,TGTGCCACCACGGGACTAGCCGGTAATGAGCAGTTCTTC,CATTGLAGNEQFF
.,.,TRBV24-1,TRBJ1-1,TGTGCCACCGGGCTATCACGGTTATTT,CATGLSRLF
TRBD1,.,TRBV10-3,TRBJ1-6,TGTGCCATCAGTCCAGGGGGCGCTCCCGATAATTCACCCCTCCACTTT,CAISPGGAPDNSPLHF
TRBD2,few,TRBV11-3,TRBJ2-4,TGTGCCAGCAGCTTATCTAGCGGGGGGCCCCTAGCCAAAAACATTCAGTACTTC,CASSLSSGGPLAKNIQYF
.,few,TRBV7-2,TRBJ1-3,TGTGCCAGCAGCTTAGATTCGACCGGGTACTTGGACACCATATATTTT,CASSLDSTGYLDTIYF
.,few,TRBV2,TRBJ1-1,TGTGCCAGCATTGAGGATGCGAACACTGAAGCTTTCTTT,CASIEDANTEAFF
.,few,TRBV6-1,TRBJ1-6,TGTGCCAGCAGTGAATATCGGGGGCAAGCACCCCTCCACTTT,CASSEYRGQAPLHF
.,many,TRBV25-1,TRBJ2-3,TGTGCCAGCAGTGATCAAAACAGAGGGCGGGCAGATACGCAGTATTTT,CASSDQNRGRADTQYF
.,few,TRBV7-9,TRBJ2-7,TGTGCCAGCAGCTTTCGGGGCTCGAGCTCCTACGAGCAGTACTTC,CASSFRGSSSYEQYF
TRBD1,few,TRBV20-1,TRBJ1-2,TGCAGTGCCCCAAACGTCAGGGGGCGATCGGGTGGCTACACCTTC,CSAPNVRGRSGGYTF
.,.,TRBV30,TRBJ1-2,TGTGCCTGGAGTGTAATCCCGGGAGGCTACACCTTC,CAWSVIPGGYTF
.,few,TRBV7-2,TRBJ1-1,TGTGCCAGCAACTTCTGGGGGGAAGCTTTCTTT,CASNFWGEAFF
TRBD1,.,TRBV12-3/TRBV12-4,TRBJ2-1,TGTGCCAGCAGCCCACCGGGACAGAGGCAATCAAGTGAGCAGTTCTTC,CASSPPGQRQSSEQFF
TRBD2,many,TRBV5-1,TRBJ2-3,TGCGCCAGCAGCTCTACCGGGACTAGCCCAGATACGCAGTATTTT,CASSSTGTSPDTQYF
TRBD2,.,TRBV5-1,TRBJ2-1,TGCGCCAGCAGACCGGCGGGGGTAGCGGAGACGAGCTCCTACAATGAGCAGTTCTTC,CASRPAGVAETSSYNEQFF
TRBD1,.,TRBV29-1,TRBJ1-4,TGCAGCGTAATAATCCAGGACAGGGGAAGTGTTGAAAAACTGTTTTTT,CSVIIQDRGSVEKLFF
TRBD1,many,TRBV24-1,TRBJ2-2,TGTGCCACGCAGCAGGGGACAGACACCGGGGAGCTGTTTTTT,CATQQGTDTGELFF
.,few,TRBV19,TRBJ1-2,TGTGCCAGTAGTACCGGGACCTATGGCTACACCTTC,CASSTGTYGYTF
.,few,TRBV15,TRBJ1-3,TGTGCCACCAGCAGACTACCCCCCGGGGGCCCTAAAAACACCATATATTTT,CATSRLPPGGPKNTIYF
.,few,TRBV6-1,TRBJ2-4,TGTGCCAGCAGTGAATACGACAGAACAGGAGGGAAAAACATTCAGTACTTC,CASSEYDRTGGKNIQYF
.,many,TRBV5-4,TRBJ1-2,TGTGCCAGCAGCTTGGCCAACAGGGTCGATGGCTACACCTTC,CASSLANRVDGYTF
.,.,TRBV20-1,TRBJ1-1,TGCAGTGCTAGATGGGGGGCACGGACTGAAGCTTTCTTT,CSARWGARTEAFF
.,.,TRBV5-1,TRBJ1-1,TGCGCCAGCGGTGAGGGGAACACTGAAGCTTTCTTT,CASGEGNTEAFF
.,.,TRBV20-1,TRBJ2-1,TGCAGTGCTAGAGATCTCCTGGCGGGTAACAATGAGCAGTTCTTC,CSARDLLAGNNEQFF
.,.,TRBV7-2,TRBJ2-7,TGTGCCAGCAGTCCCGACGGGGGCTACGAGCAGTACTTC,CASSPDGGYEQYF